A selection of T cell receptor beta chains follows, all from one sample in a study of cytomegalovirus exposure and HLA in healthy donors. Here immunoSEQ multiplex PCR was the method, and the copy in TCRdb shows in-frame clones only, minus some. The table has about 130,000 clones, 81% seen once. Sequences were obtained from PBMCs. The receptors here all came from a woman aged 35 to 49 in good health and CMV-seropositive. Each CDR3 is given without its conserved first and last residue. Size values are once, few and many counts, or a class for expanded clones, and some rows have none.

V gene	CDR3 length	J gene	clone size	CDR3 protein
TRBV18	13	TRBJ1-4	-	ASATLDRANEKLF
TRBV5-5	17	TRBJ2-5	-	ASSLGTGGGLATRETQY
TRBV30	10	TRBJ1-2	-	AWSGAGIGYT
TRBV29-1	11	TRBJ1-2	-	SVAPTGIYGYT
TRBV28	13	TRBJ2-3	-	ASPPDGGRLDTQY
TRBV7-2	10	TRBJ2-7	-	ASRNGQYEQY
TRBV27	11	TRBJ1-4	-	ASSPGQREKLF
TRBV7-2	13	TRBJ2-7	-	ASSALAGAGYEQY
TRBV10-3	14	TRBJ2-1	-	AISEGLAGGPSEQF
TRBV2	13	TRBJ2-2	once	AISGTGGRTGELF
TRBV7-9	12	TRBJ2-5	few	ASTGGVPFGDQY
TRBV6-1	14	TRBJ2-1	-	ASSELGQGARNEQF
TRBV7-2	11	TRBJ1-2	-	ASSLDSQYGYP
TRBV29-1	10	TRBJ2-5	-	SVRAAGETQY
TRBV30	11	TRBJ2-2	-	AWDPSGTGELF
TRBV16	14	TRBJ1-1	-	ASSQWGETGARGAF
TRBV5-6	13	TRBJ2-6	-	ASSLFSSGANVLT
TRBV11-2	13	TRBJ2-1	-	ASSLVGVVGNEQF
TRBV6-6	13	TRBJ1-2	-	ASSYSPGVNYGYT
TRBV2	13	TRBJ1-4	few	ASRRGGPANEKLF
TRBV6-5	12	TRBJ1-2	-	ASSYLSDTYGYT
TRBV6-1	15	TRBJ1-5	few	ASSEDDRQGSIQPQH
TRBV28	12	TRBJ2-1	-	ASAGTLLGNEQF
TRBV5-4	12	TRBJ2-3	-	ASSWGGDADTQY
TRBV27	14	TRBJ2-7	-	ASSFENTGLAGAVY
TRBV27	11	TRBJ1-1	-	ASSLWAGAEAF
TRBV25-1	13	TRBJ2-1	-	ASSEFRGGVDEQF
TRBV7-2	14	TRBJ2-1	few	ASSPPRREGHHEQF
TRBV5-1	14	TRBJ2-2	once	ASSSGASGSPGELF
TRBV19	15	TRBJ1-5	once	ASSNHGTGVGNQPQH
TRBV30	10	TRBJ1-6	-	AWDINNSPLH
TRBV7-2	11	TRBJ2-7	-	ASSAHQGYEQY
TRBV23-1	13	TRBJ1-2	-	ASSRLTKRRLGYT
TRBV7-8	14	TRBJ1-2	-	ASSLAPVGPNYGYT
TRBV5-6	12	TRBJ1-1	-	ASHEYAEPCRAF
TRBV4-3	16	TRBJ2-3	-	ASSQDPSGIIVTDTQY
TRBV6-5	11	TRBJ2-1	-	ASSRQGAYEQF
TRBV7-9	12	TRBJ1-2	-	ASSLGPGVDGYT
TRBV27	14	TRBJ1-2	-	ASSPSSGTLNYGYT
TRBV9	14	TRBJ2-3	-	ASSPHGGGSTDTQY
TRBV4-2	13	TRBJ2-7	-	ASSPRTSGHYEQY
TRBV7-7	13	TRBJ2-1	-	ASSLGGALRDEQF
TRBV29-1	11	TRBJ2-1	-	SVGDWWDNEQF
TRBV13	10	TRBJ2-1	-	ASSHAGTKQF
TRBV9	12	TRBJ1-1	-	ASSVVTGGSEAF
TRBV27	10	TRBJ1-1	few	ASRDRNTEAF
TRBV28	13	TRBJ2-1	-	ASSLVLAGVNEQF
TRBV5-1	13	TRBJ1-3	-	ASSLDRGSGNTIY
TRBV4-2	14	TRBJ2-7	-	ASSQSLAGFSYEQY